The 32 T cell receptor beta chains below come from one sample, sequenced in a study of spatial heterogeneity in lung cancer. TCRdb re-called the 5' RACE reads through MiXCR, storing one row per CDR3 protein. Of under 25,000 distinct CDR3 sequences in the sample, over 8% were seen once. Stated time point: blood at routine non-recurrence follow-up after resection. The specimen was PBMCs, collected at follow-up. Receptors originate from a female donor with early-stage non-small cell lung cancer.

This clonotype has a count of ten or more. The chain joins TRBV11-2 to TRBJ1-1, with D maybe TRBD1 (5 bases). This CDR3 has 22 residues. Trimming took 5 bases from V and 0 from J, leaving 34 bases between them. Per germline, CDR1 SGHAT and CDR2 FQNNGV. CDR3 in DNA: TGTGCCAGCAGCCTCCACCTGGGACGGCCGGCTTCCTCTGCTTCTCTGAACACTGAAGCTTTCTTT. Amino acid sequence: CASSLHLGRPASSASLNTEAFF. Variable domain in full (rest from reference TRBV11-2 and TRBJ1-1): EAGVAQSPRYKIIEKRQSVAFWCNPISGHATLYWYQQILGQGPKLLIQFQNNGVVDDSQLPKDRFSAERLKGVDSTLKIQPAKLEDSAVYLCASSLHLGRPASSASLNTEAFFGQGTRLTVV.

This clonotype was seen only a few times. The chain combines TRBV6-1 with TRBJ2-7, with D perhaps TRBD1 (5 bases). The germline V and J ends were trimmed by 6 bases and 1 base, with 13 bases remaining between them. The V gene's germline CDR1 is MNHNS and CDR2 SASEGT. This CDR3 is 14 amino acids long. The CDR3 loop is CASRERTNSYEQYF. The CDR3 nucleotides are TGTGCCAGCAGAGAACGGACAAATTCCTACGAGCAGTACTTC.

The table lists this clonotype with many counts. V is TRBV9 and J is TRBJ1-3, with a weak D call TRBD1 (5 bases). This CDR3 has 16 residues. The germline V and J ends were trimmed by 3 bases and 0 bases, with 13 bases remaining between them. CDR1 and CDR2 (germline): SGDLS, YYNGEE. The CDR3 spells CASSARQFFSGNTIYF. CDR3 nucleotide sequence: TGTGCCAGCAGCGCCCGACAGTTCTTCTCTGGAAACACCATATATTTT.

There are many counts of this clonotype. This chain connects TRBV5-1 to TRBJ2-3, with TRBD2 as a possible D gene (5 bases). This CDR3 has 15 residues. CDR1 is SGHRS, CDR2 YFSETQ, per germline. Trimming stripped 4 bases from V and 0 bases from J, with 12 bases between. This CDR3 reads CASSPEADSTDTQYF. CDR3 nucleotide sequence: TGCGCCAGCAGCCCGGAGGCAGACAGCACAGATACGCAGTATTTT.

The gene calls are TRBV12-3 or TRBV12-4 and TRBJ1-5; 8 bases line up with TRBD1. This CDR3 region has 15 residues. V was pared by 3 bases and J by 5 bases, with 6 bases of the junction left unmatched. CDR3: CASSFTGGYDQPQHF. CDR3 DNA sequence: TGTGCCAGCAGTTTCACAGGGGGTTACGATCAGCCCCAGCATTTT.

This clonotype was recorded many times. V usage is TRBV18 and J usage is TRBJ1-1, with 10 bases matching TRBD1. Trimming at V came to 3 bases and at J to 6 bases, leaving 13 bases not matched to a gene. The CDR3 has 17 residues. Germline loops: CDR1 KGHSH, CDR2 LQKENI. The CDR3 nucleotides read TGTGCCAGCTCACCGCTGGGACAGGGGAGGACCAGCGCTGAAGCTTTCTTT. Its translation is CASSPLGQGRTSAEAFF.

There are many counts of this clonotype. The V and J genes are TRBV7-2 and TRBJ2-3, with D unresolved. Trimming took off 6 bases at V and 1 base at J, with 14 bases between the two ends. There are 15 residues in the CDR3. Per germline, CDR1 SGHTA and CDR2 FQGNSA. CDR3 DNA sequence: TGTGCCAGCAGTTATACGGACCTCGGCACAGATACGCAGTATTTT. Translated, it gives CASSYTDLGTDTQYF. Drawing the rest from reference TRBV7-2 and TRBJ2-3, the complete variable domain is GAGVSQSPSNKVTEKGKDVELRCDPISGHTALYWYRQSLGQGLEFLIYFQGNSAPDKSGLPSDRFSAERTGGSVSTLTIQRTQQEDSAVYLCASSYTDLGTDTQYFGPGTRLTVL.

This clonotype was detected ten times or more. The chain couples TRBV18 to TRBJ1-2, with D possibly TRBD1 on 5 matching bases. The CDR3 is 14 residues long. V was shortened by 2 bases and J by 1 base, with 8 bases between the two germline ends. Germline V gene sequence: CDR1 KGHSH, CDR2 LQKENI. Here the CDR3 DNA reads TGTGCCAGCTCACCATCAGGGAATAACTATGGCTACACCTTC. Residues: CASSPSGNNYGYTF. Supplemented by reference TRBV18 and TRBJ1-2, the full variable domain reads NAGVMQNPRHLVRRRGQEARLRCSPMKGHSHVYWYRQLPEEGLKFMVYLQKENIIDESGMPKERFSAEFPKEGPSILRIQQVVRGDSAAYFCASSPSGNNYGYTFGSGTRLTVV.

There are many counts of this clonotype. The genes are TRBV6-5 and TRBJ1-1, with unresolved D. Germline CDR1 reads MNHEY; CDR2 reads SVGAGI. V shed 0 bases and J shed 0 bases, with 8 bases lying between them. This CDR3 is 15 amino acids long. In nucleotides, the CDR3 is TGTGCCAGCAGTTACTCGACGTTGTTGAACACTGAAGCTTTCTTT. It translates to CASSYSTLLNTEAFF.

This clonotype was found many times. J is TRBJ1-4 and V is TRBV7-9, with D hard to call. The CDR3 is 13 amino acids. V was shortened by 3 bases and J by 8 bases, with 10 bases between the two germline ends. Germline V gene data show CDR1 as SEHNR and CDR2 as FQNEAQ (reference sequence). CDR3 sequence (DNA): TGTGCCAGCAGCTTGGCACAAGGGGAAAAACTGTTTTTT. This encodes CASSLAQGEKLFF.

In its sample, this clonotype was seen many times. The chain uses TRBV19 and TRBJ2-1, with D tentatively TRBD1 (6 bases). The V and J ends lost 9 bases and 1 base respectively, with 13 bases between them. The V gene's germline CDR1 is LNHDA and CDR2 SQIVND (reference sequence). This CDR3 has 14 residues. The CDR3 is CASAQGGSYNEQFF. The CDR3 DNA is TGTGCCAGCGCACAGGGTGGGTCCTACAATGAGCAGTTCTTC.

This clonotype was counted at least ten times. The chain links TRBV5-5 to TRBJ1-5, with D perhaps matching TRBD1 (5 bases). This CDR3 has 15 amino acids. CDR1 and CDR2 from the germline V gene are SGHKS and YYEKEE (reference sequence). With 2 bases removed from V and 1 base from J, the gap between germline ends came to 10 bases. This chain's CDR3 is CASSLTGPSNQPQHF. DNA of the CDR3: TGTGCCAGCAGCTTAACAGGTCCGAGCAATCAGCCCCAGCATTTT.

This clonotype was counted ten times or more. J is TRBJ2-2 and V is TRBV6-2 or TRBV6-3; TRBD2 matches at 7 bases. Germline V gives CDR1 MNHEY, CDR2 SVGEGT. The CDR3 has 18 amino acids. Trimming took 4 bases from V and 0 from J; bases not matched to a gene: 11. The CDR3: CASSSARGAGTNTGELFF. The CDR3 DNA reads as TGTGCCAGCAGTTCCGCCCGGGGAGCGGGGACGAACACCGGGGAGCTGTTTTTT.

Ten or more counts support this clonotype. The chain has TRBV7-6 and TRBJ2-7; D possibly corresponds to TRBD1 (6 bases). Trimming left V 5 bases short and J 2 bases short, with 22 bases between. The CDR3 sequence is 17 residues long. Germline loops: CDR1 SGHVS, CDR2 FNYEAQ. The CDR3 loop is CASSLSHREPLTYEQYF. The CDR3 DNA follows: TGTGCCAGCAGCCTCTCGCACAGGGAACCCCTAACCTACGAGCAGTACTTC.

The chain has TRBV28 and TRBJ2-7; 8 nucleotides align to TRBD1. Germline CDR1 MDHEN, CDR2 SYDVKM. J gave up 7 bases and V 3 bases, and 8 bases lay outside the gene matches. The CDR3 has 14 amino acids. The CDR3 DNA follows: TGTGCCAGCAGTTTGCCGGACAGGGTCTATGAGCAGTACTTC. Translated: CASSLPDRVYEQYF.

This clonotype was detected ten times or more. The V call is TRBV12-5, the J call TRBJ2-3; D remains unclear. Trimming took 2 bases from V and 3 from J, leaving 9 bases between them. Per germline, CDR1 LGHNT and CDR2 FRNRAP. This CDR3 is built from 14 residues. CDR3 loop: CASGLTYPTDTQYF. The CDR3 nucleotides read TGTGCTAGTGGTTTGACTTACCCTACAGATACGCAGTATTTT. The full variable domain, completed using reference TRBV12-5 and TRBJ2-3, is DARVTQTPRHKVTEMGQEVTMRCQPILGHNTVFWYRQTMMQGLELLAYFRNRAPLDDSGMPKDRFSAEMPDATLATLKIQPSEPRDSAVYFCASGLTYPTDTQYFGPGTRLTVL.

This clonotype was seen ten or more times. V and J are TRBV28 and TRBJ2-1; 14 bases match TRBD2. CDR1 and CDR2 from the germline V gene are MDHEN and SYDVKM. Losses at the gene ends were 6 bases for V and 2 bases for J; bases not matched to a gene: 3. The CDR3 has 16 residues. CDR3 sequence reads: CASRGTSGSPYNEQFF. CDR3 sequence (DNA): TGTGCCAGCAGGGGGACTAGCGGGAGCCCCTACAATGAGCAGTTCTTC.

In this sample, this clonotype turned up a few times. J is TRBJ1-2 and V is TRBV6-4, with D hard to call. V lost 4 bases, J lost 4 bases, and 16 bases lay in between. There are 15 residues in the CDR3. Germline assignment: CDR1 MRHNA and CDR2 SNTAGT. The CDR3 loop is CASSGDGRSSYGYTF. For the CDR3, the DNA is TGTGCCAGCAGTGGTGACGGGAGGTCCTCCTATGGCTACACCTTC.

The sample holds many counts of this clonotype. The gene calls are TRBV25-1 and TRBJ1-6, with D perhaps TRBD1 (5 bases). Looked up from germline, CDR1 is MGHDK and CDR2 is SYGVNS. This CDR3 has 14 amino acids. Trimming removed 6 bases at V and 9 bases at J, with 15 bases between. The CDR3 sequence is CASRGDQGVSPLHF. The CDR3 DNA follows: TGTGCCAGCAGGGGCGATCAGGGAGTTTCACCCCTCCACTTT.

This clonotype was counted many times. This chain uses TRBV7-2 with TRBJ1-6, with a possible D match to TRBD1 (6 bases). Germline CDR1 and CDR2: SGHTA and FQGNSA. The CDR3 is 15 residues long. V was trimmed by 7 bases and J by 11 bases, leaving 21 bases between them. CDR3 in amino acids: CASTIPTGSGAPLHF. The CDR3 DNA follows: TGTGCCAGCACCATTCCCACAGGGTCCGGAGCACCCCTCCACTTT.

This chain joins TRBV13 and TRBJ2-5; the D is unclear. The CDR3 loop spans 13 amino acids. Germline V gene lookup returns CDR1 PRHDT and CDR2 FYEKMQ (reference sequence). The V end lost 3 bases, the J end lost 5 bases, and 10 bases lay between the germline ends. In nucleotides, the CDR3 is TGTGCCAGCAGCTTCGGAGTTGTCGAGACCCAGTACTTC. The encoded protein is CASSFGVVETQYF.

V gene TRBV11-3 combines with J gene TRBJ2-7; maybe TRBD1 (6 bases). The CDR3 consists of 13 residues. Trimming removed 3 bases from V and 2 bases from J, with 8 bases in between. Germline V lookup: CDR1 SGHNT, CDR2 YENEEA. CDR3 coding DNA: TGTGCCAGCAGCTTTGGACAGACCTACGAGCAGTACTTC. It translates to CASSFGQTYEQYF.

This clonotype was counted at least ten times. The CDR3 loop reads CASSYGGGTDTQYF. Here the CDR3 DNA reads TGTGCCAGCAGCTACGGGGGTGGCACAGATACGCAGTATTTT. This chain joins TRBV7-9 and TRBJ2-3; a possible D gene is TRBD2 (6 bases). Looked up from germline, CDR1 is SEHNR and CDR2 is FQNEAQ (reference sequence). The CDR3 has 14 amino acids. V lost 4 bases and J 1 base, leaving 9 bases between the germline ends. Full variable domain (missing parts from reference TRBV7-9 and TRBJ2-3): DTGVSQNPRHKITKRGQNVTFRCDPISEHNRLYWYRQTLGQGPEFLTYFQNEAQLEKSRLLSDRFSAERPKGSFSTLEIQRTEQGDSAMYLCASSYGGGTDTQYFGPGTRLTVL.

The chain has TRBV6-6 and TRBJ1-2, with D tentatively TRBD1 (6 bases). The CDR3 extends over 13 amino acids. Germline CDR1 MNHNY, CDR2 SVGAGI (reference sequence). V dropped 7 bases and J dropped 4 bases, with 13 bases sitting between them. The CDR3 sequence is CASKGGGGYGYTF. DNA of the CDR3: TGTGCCAGCAAAGGGGGGGGAGGCTATGGCTACACCTTC.

This chain uses TRBV2 with TRBJ2-1, with 9 bases that match TRBD2. The trim removed 6 bases at V and 4 bases at J, leaving 7 bases unmatched. The CDR3 is made up of 15 amino acids. Germline V CDR1 and CDR2: SNHLY, FYNNEI. CDR3 DNA: TGTGCCAGCAGGGCCGAGCGGGGGGTTTACAATGAGCAGTTCTTC. Translated, it gives CASRAERGVYNEQFF.

This clonotype was seen only a few times. This rearrangement joins TRBV18 to TRBJ2-5; 13 nucleotides align to TRBD2. Germline lookup yields CDR1 KGHSH and CDR2 LQKENI. The ends lost 0 bases at V and 3 bases at J; junction bases unmatched: 4. This CDR3 spans 17 amino acids. This CDR3 is CASSPPSLAGGKETQYF. The DNA of the CDR3 is TGTGCCAGCTCACCACCTTCACTAGCGGGGGGGAAAGAGACCCAGTACTTC.

This clonotype was recorded many times. The chain uses TRBV29-1 and TRBJ1-2; no clear D. Germline loops: CDR1 SQVTM, CDR2 ANQGSEA. V gave up 4 bases and J gave up 2 bases, with 5 bases separating them. The CDR3 contains 11 residues. CDR3 residues: CSVGENYGYTF. CDR3 nucleotides: TGCAGCGTTGGGGAGAACTATGGCTACACCTTC.

This clonotype occurred many times. The V and J genes are TRBV7-9 and TRBJ2-7; 11 nucleotides align to TRBD2. CDR1 is SEHNR and CDR2 is FQNEAQ in the germline V gene (reference sequence). The J segment lost 4 bases and the V segment lost 10 bases, leaving 3 bases of the junction unmatched. The CDR3 consists of 12 residues. CDR3 nucleotides: TGTGCCACGGGACTAGCGGAGTACGAGCAGTACTTC. Translating it yields CATGLAEYEQYF.

Details on this clonotype: Since a much larger clone is just one base distant, this may be a read error. V gene TRBV11-3 combines with J gene TRBJ2-2, with unresolved D. Looked up from germline, CDR1 is SGHNT and CDR2 is YENEEA. V lost 4 bases, J lost 1 base, and 7 bases lay in between. CDR3 size: 14 residues. CDR3 DNA: TGTGCCAGCAGCTCAACAGAGAACACCGGGGAGCTGTTTTTT. Encoded protein: CASSSTENTGELFF.

This clonotype was counted between two and nine times. The rearrangement links TRBV2 to TRBJ1-1; D may be TRBD1 (6 bases). V lost 0 bases and J lost 4, with 12 bases in between. The CDR3 runs 15 residues. Germline assignment: CDR1 SNHLY and CDR2 FYNNEI. CDR3 amino acids: CASSEAGEGGTEAFF. The CDR3 DNA is TGTGCCAGCAGTGAAGCTGGGGAGGGGGGCACTGAAGCTTTCTTT.

This chain connects TRBV7-9 to TRBJ1-2; D is unresolved. CDR3 length: 15 amino acids. CDR1 SEHNR and CDR2 FQNEAQ come from the germline V gene (reference sequence). The V end lost 4 bases, the J end lost 1 base, and 13 bases lay between the germline ends. CDR3 residues: CASSSGRRGNYGYTF. CDR3 bases: TGTGCCAGCAGCTCCGGACGGCGGGGTAACTATGGCTACACCTTC.

This clonotype was detected ten times or more. The V and J genes are TRBV18 and TRBJ2-7, with TRBD1 identical over 10 bases. CDR3 length: 15 residues. V was pared by 0 bases and J by 6 bases, with 5 bases of the junction left unmatched. Germline lookup yields CDR1 KGHSH and CDR2 LQKENI. CDR3 loop: CASSPPGQGKGEQYF. In DNA, the CDR3 is TGTGCCAGCTCACCACCGGGACAGGGGAAAGGCGAGCAGTACTTC.